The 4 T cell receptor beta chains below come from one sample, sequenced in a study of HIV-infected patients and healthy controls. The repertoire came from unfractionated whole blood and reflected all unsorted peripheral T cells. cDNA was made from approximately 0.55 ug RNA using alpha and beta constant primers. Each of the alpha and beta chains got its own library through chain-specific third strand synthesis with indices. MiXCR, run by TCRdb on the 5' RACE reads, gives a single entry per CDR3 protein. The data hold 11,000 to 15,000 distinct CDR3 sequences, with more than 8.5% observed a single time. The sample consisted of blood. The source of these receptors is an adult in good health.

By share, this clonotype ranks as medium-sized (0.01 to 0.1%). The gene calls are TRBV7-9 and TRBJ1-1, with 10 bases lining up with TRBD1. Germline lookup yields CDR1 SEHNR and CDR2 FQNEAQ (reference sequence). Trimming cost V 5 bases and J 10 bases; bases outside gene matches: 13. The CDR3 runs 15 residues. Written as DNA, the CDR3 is TGTGCCAGCAGCCCAAACGGGGACAGGGGTTTCCCAGCTTTCTTT. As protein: CASSPNGDRGFPAFF. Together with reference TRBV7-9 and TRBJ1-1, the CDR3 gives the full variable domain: DTGVSQNPRHKITKRGQNVTFRCDPISEHNRLYWYRQTLGQGPEFLTYFQNEAQLEKSRLLSDRFSAERPKGSFSTLEIQRTEQGDSAMYLCASSPNGDRGFPAFFGQGTRLTVV.

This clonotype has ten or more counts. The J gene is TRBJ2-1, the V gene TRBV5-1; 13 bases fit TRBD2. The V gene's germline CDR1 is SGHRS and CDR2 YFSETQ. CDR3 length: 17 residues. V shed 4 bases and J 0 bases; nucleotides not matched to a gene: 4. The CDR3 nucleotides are TGCGCCAGCAGCCCAGGACTAGCGGGGGCCTCCTACAATGAGCAGTTCTTC. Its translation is CASSPGLAGASYNEQFF.

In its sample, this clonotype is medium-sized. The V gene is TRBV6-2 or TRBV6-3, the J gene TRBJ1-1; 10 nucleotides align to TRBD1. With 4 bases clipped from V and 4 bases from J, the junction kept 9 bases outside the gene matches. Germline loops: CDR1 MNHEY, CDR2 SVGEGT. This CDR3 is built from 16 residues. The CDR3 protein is CASSSGQGVPTTEAFF. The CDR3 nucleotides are TGTGCCAGCAGTTCCGGACAGGGGGTCCCTACCACTGAAGCTTTCTTT.

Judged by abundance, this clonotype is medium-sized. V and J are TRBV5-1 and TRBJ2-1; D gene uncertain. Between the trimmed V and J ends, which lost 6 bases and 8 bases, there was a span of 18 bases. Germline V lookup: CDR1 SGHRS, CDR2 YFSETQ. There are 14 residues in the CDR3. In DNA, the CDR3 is TGCGCCAGCACTCGGCCAGGATCAAGGGATGAGCAGTTCTTC. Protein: CASTRPGSRDEQFF.